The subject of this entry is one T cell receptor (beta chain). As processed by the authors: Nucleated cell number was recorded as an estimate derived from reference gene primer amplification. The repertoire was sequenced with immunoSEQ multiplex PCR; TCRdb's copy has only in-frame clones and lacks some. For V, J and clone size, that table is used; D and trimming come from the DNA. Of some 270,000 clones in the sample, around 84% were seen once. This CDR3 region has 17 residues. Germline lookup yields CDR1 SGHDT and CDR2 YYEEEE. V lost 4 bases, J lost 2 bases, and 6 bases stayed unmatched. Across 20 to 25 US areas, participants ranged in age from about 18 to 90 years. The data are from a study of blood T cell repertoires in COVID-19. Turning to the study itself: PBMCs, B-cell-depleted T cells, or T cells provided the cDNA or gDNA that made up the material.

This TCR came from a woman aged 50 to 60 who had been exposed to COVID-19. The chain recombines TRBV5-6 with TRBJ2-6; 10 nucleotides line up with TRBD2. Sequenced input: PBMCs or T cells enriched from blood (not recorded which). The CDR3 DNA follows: TGTGCCAGCAGCCCAAGAGCGGGGGGGCCTGGGGCCAACGTCCTGACTTTC. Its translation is CASSPRAGGPGANVLTF.